The 25 T cell receptor delta chains below come from one sample, sequenced in a study of γδ T cells in repeated Plasmodium falciparum infection. TCRdb fed the multiplex PCR reads into CATT to redo clone calling. The table includes roughly 90,000 delta-chain clones, less than 1% detected once. Bulk repertoires came from Vgamma9/Vdelta2+ or Vdelta2-negative gammadelta T cells flow-sorted from PBMC. Sequencing used gamma-delta T cells from blood. These receptors all stem from a pool of human donors (malaria-infected and uninfected, not separated).

This clone has a handful of counts. The mismatch at residue 14 between this DNA's translation and the TCRdb protein of a much larger clone likely reflects a read error; the protein shown is translated from the DNA. The chain has TRDV2 and TRDJ3; 11 bases agree with TRDD3. No J gene was available from TCRdb, and it was assigned here by a germline match of the DNA. V lost 0 bases, J lost 0 bases, and 21 bases stayed unmatched. Germline CDR1 and CDR2: GEAIGNYY and EKD. This CDR3 has 25 amino acids. CDR3 residues: CACDTVGGYVGARVSSSWDTRQMFF. The CDR3 DNA is TGTGCCTGTGACACCGTTGGGGGATACGTGGGGGCAAGAGTATCGAGCTCCTGGGACACCCGACAGATGTTTTTC.

This clone turned up a few times. A read error is likely here: a far larger clone is one base away. The sample holds other DNA sequences that translate to the same CDR3. This chain uses TRDV2 with TRDJ1; D is undetermined. No J segment appears in TCRdb, so it was assigned here by matching the sequence to germline. This CDR3 contains 16 residues. The V end lost 0 bases, the J end lost 0 bases, and 13 bases lay between the germline ends. From germline, CDR1 is GEAIGNYY and CDR2 EKD. This CDR3 reads CACDTHLTKNTDKLIF. The DNA for the CDR3 is TGTGCCTGTGACACCCACCTGACGAAAAACACCGATAAACTCATCTTT.

This clone was counted only a few times. The TCRdb protein comes from a much larger clone and disagrees with this DNA's translation at residue 15, likely due to a read error; the protein given here is derived from the DNA. V and J are TRDV2 and TRDJ1; 7 nucleotides line up with TRDD3. The J gene, left out of TCRdb, was set here by checking the DNA against germline. CDR1 and CDR2 (germline): GEAIGNYY, EKD. The CDR3 contains 18 residues. The CDR3 DNA is TGTGCCTGTGACTCTTTATGGGGGACCCATACTTCCACCGATATACTCATCTTT. Protein product: CACDSLWGTHTSTDILIF.

Comments on this clone: With only one base between it and a far larger clone, this is likely a read error. Other nucleotide sequences in the sample specify the same CDR3. The CDR3 sequence is CACDTGGYASTDKLIF. In DNA form, the CDR3 reads TGTGCCTGTGACACTGGGGGATACGCCTCCACCGATAAACTCATCTTC. The V gene corresponds to TRDV2; no J gene was called; no check of the table's D call, TRDD3, against the DNA was made. The length of the CDR3 is 16 residues. Germline V gene data show CDR1 as GEAIGNYY and CDR2 as EKD.

The sample holds a few counts of this clone. The protein held in TCRdb is that of a much larger clone and does not match this DNA's translation at residue 6, likely because of a read error; the protein shown is translated from the DNA. The V gene is TRAV38-2/DV8, the J gene TRDJ1; the match to TRDD3 covers 9 bases. The V segment lost 0 bases and the J segment 0 bases; nucleotides outside the gene matches: 24. CDR3 length: 23 residues. CDR1 is TSESDYY, CDR2 QEAYKQQN, per germline. CDR3 in amino acids: CAYRSVFISWGMLAPPYTDKLIF. CDR3 nucleotides: TGTGCTTATAGGAGCGTGTTCATCTCCTGGGGGATGCTCGCCCCCCCTTACACCGATAAACTCATCTTT.

As regards this clone: This likely came from a read error, as a far larger clone is one base away. The same CDR3 arises from other DNA sequences in this sample as well. The CDR3 sequence: CACDARGHGSDKLIF. The CDR3 DNA reads as TGTGCCTGTGACGCGCGGGGGCACGGGTCCGATAAACTCATCTTT. This rearrangement joins TRDV2 to TRDJ1; D possibly corresponds to TRDD3 (5 bases). TCRdb leaves out the J gene; it was filled in here by matching the DNA to germline. Trimming took off 3 bases at V and 3 bases at J, with 16 bases between the two ends. Per the germline V gene, CDR1 is GEAIGNYY and CDR2 is EKD. The CDR3 totals 15 residues.

A note on this clone: The protein TCRdb gives is from a much larger clone and does not agree with this DNA's translation at residue 15, likely a read error; the protein shown here comes from the DNA. The rearrangement joins TRDV2 to TRDJ1; 7 bases fit TRDD3. TCRdb lists no J gene, so it was determined here by aligning the DNA to germline. The CDR3 runs 18 residues. The V gene's germline CDR1 is GEAIGNYY and CDR2 EKD. The CDR3 loop reads CACDTIGGVKKEIDELIF. CDR3 coding DNA: TGTGCCTGTGACACGATTGGGGGAGTCAAAAAAGAAATCGATGAACTCATCTTT.

This clone was seen a handful of times. The genes are TRDV1 and TRDJ1; 9 bases are a match to TRDD2. Assignment of the J gene here rests on matching the DNA to germline, because TCRdb gives none. The CDR3 is 22 amino acids. J lost 0 bases, V lost 3 bases, and 23 bases had no gene match. CDR1 is TSWWSYY, CDR2 QGS, per germline. The CDR3 here is CALGDSGLPTVLGETNTDKLIF. The DNA for the CDR3 is TGTGCTCTTGGGGACTCGGGCCTTCCTACGGTTTTGGGGGAGACGAACACCGATAAACTCATCTTT.

This clone was seen repeatedly, ten times or more. TCRdb's protein for this DNA is that of a much larger clone and differs from the translation at residue 3, likely a read error; the protein shown is the DNA translation. Other nucleotide sequences from this sample produce the same CDR3. The CDR3 DNA sequence: TGTGCCAGTGTCGAACTGGGGGATCGGGAGGATAAACTCATCTTT. Its translation: CASVELGDREDKLIF. The V gene is TRDV2, the J gene TRDJ1; 10 bases are shared with TRDD3. CDR3 length equals 15 residues. Trimming took 9 bases from V and 5 from J; bases not matched to a gene: 14. Per the germline V gene, CDR1 is GEAIGNYY and CDR2 is EKD.

This clone was observed at least ten times. The protein that TCRdb holds for this DNA derives from a much larger clone and differs from the translated DNA at residue 14, which likely indicates a read error; the protein shown here is translated from the DNA. V and J are TRDV1 and TRDJ1; possibly TRDD2 or TRDD3 for D (7 bases each). Assignment of the J gene here rests on matching the DNA to germline, because TCRdb gives none. The CDR3 extends over 23 amino acids. Germline V gene data show CDR1 as TSWWSYY and CDR2 as QGS. Trimming removed 4 bases at V and 7 bases at J, with 43 bases between. CDR3 sequence reads: CALGAPFPTNYPLYWGPHTKLIF. CDR3 DNA sequence: TGTGCTCTTGGGGCCCCGTTTCCTACTAACTACCCTCTTTACTGGGGACCACACACTAAACTCATCTTT.

As to this clone: This likely stems from a read error, as it lies one base from a far larger clone. This specimen includes other DNA sequences encoding the same CDR3. The V gene call is TRDV2, and the J gene call is absent; the table's TRDD3 call for D was not verified on the DNA. Per the germline V gene, CDR1 is GEAIGNYY and CDR2 is EKD. The CDR3 extends over 20 amino acids. The CDR3 DNA sequence: TGTGCCTGTGACCCCGTGCTTTCGAACACTGGGGGATACGATGGCGATAAACTCATCTTC. Translating gives CACDPVLSNTGGYDGDKLIF.

Comments on this clone: TCRdb shows a much larger clone's protein in place of this DNA's translation, and the two differ at residue 23, likely through a read error; the protein shown is translated from the DNA. The rearrangement links TRDV1 to TRDJ1, with D perhaps TRDD1 (6 bases). No J segment appears in TCRdb, so it was assigned here by matching the sequence to germline. The CDR3 sequence is 28 residues long. Trimming removed 0 bases from V and 3 bases from J, with 50 bases in between. Germline V gene data show CDR1 as TSWWSYY and CDR2 as QGS. Here the CDR3 reads CALGELPFPPLATKKYLRVLAYADKLIF. DNA for the CDR3: TGTGCTCTTGGGGAACTTCCGTTTCCCCCTCTGGCTACTAAGAAATATTTACGGGTCCTTGCTTACGCCGATAAACTCATCTTT.

With respect to this clone: TCRdb's listed protein matches a much larger clone and diverges from this DNA's translation at residue 7, likely through a read error; the protein shown comes from the DNA. The genes are TRDV2 and TRDJ1; 8 bases are shared with TRDD3. The J gene was not available in TCRdb and was assigned here by matching the DNA to germline segments. This CDR3 comprises 18 residues. V was clipped by 0 bases and J by 3 bases; unmatched bases: 14. Germline V CDR1 and CDR2: GEAIGNYY, EKD. The CDR3 here is CACDTGPVGDLDPDKLIF. Here the CDR3 DNA reads TGTGCCTGTGACACCGGACCGGTGGGGGATTTGGACCCCGATAAACTCATCTTT.

This clone was detected a few times. This likely traces to a read error, being one base from a far larger clone. Other DNA sequences in this specimen translate into the identical CDR3. The chain uses TRDV2 and TRDJ1; TRDD3 agrees at 13 bases. This CDR3 contains 20 residues. Germline CDR1 GEAIGNYY, CDR2 EKD. V gave up 3 bases and J gave up 8 bases; unmatched junction bases: 23. The CDR3 DNA reads as TGTGCCTGTGACCCCGTGCTTTCGAACACTGGGGGATACGATGGCGACAAACTCATCTTT. This sequence encodes CACDPVLSNTGGYDGDKLIF.

This clone has more than one count but fewer than ten. TCRdb shows a much larger clone's protein in place of this DNA's translation, and the two differ at residue 14, likely through a read error; the protein shown is translated from the DNA. No J gene was named, though the V gene is TRDV2; TRDD3, the table's D call, lacks a check against the DNA. Germline V gene lookup returns CDR1 GEAIGNYY and CDR2 EKD. The CDR3 is 18 residues long. As DNA, the CDR3 is TGTGCCTGTGACACCGTTGGGGATACCCTACGCGGGGCGATGAGGCTCATCTTT. This gives the protein CACDTVGDTLRGAMRLIF.

This clone was recorded many times. The V and J genes are TRDV2 and TRDJ3; D call uncertain. CDR3 size: 16 residues. The V gene's germline CDR1 is GEAIGNYY and CDR2 EKD. Trimming stripped 3 bases from V and 2 bases from J, with 10 bases between. The CDR3 nucleotides are TGTGCCTGTGACCAAATGAGTGCCTGGGACACCCGACAGATGTTTTTC. This sequence encodes CACDQMSAWDTRQMFF.

This clone was counted at least ten times. A read error likely explains this, since a far larger clone differs by one base. Other DNA sequences from this sample encode an identical CDR3 as well. The V gene is TRDV2, but the J gene lacks a call; the D call TRDD3 from the table was never checked on the DNA. The CDR3 has 18 amino acids. CDR1 is GEAIGNYY and CDR2 is EKD in the germline V gene. The CDR3 DNA reads TGTGCCTGTGACACTTCTCCGGTCTGGGGGATACGCAGCGATAAACTCATCTTC. Encoded protein: CACDTSPVWGIRSDKLIF.

As to this clone: This probably arose from a read error, given a far larger clone one base away. Other DNA sequences in the same sample also yield this CDR3. The genes are TRDV1 and TRDJ1; TRDD2 is a possible D gene (6 bases). Assignment of the J gene here rests on matching the DNA to germline, because TCRdb gives none. Trimming stripped 3 bases from V and 2 bases from J, with 37 bases between. CDR1 and CDR2 from the germline V gene are TSWWSYY and QGS. CDR3 length: 23 residues. The CDR3 loop is CALGDHIPVVPPGVLPYTDKLIF. In DNA, the CDR3 is TGTGCTCTTGGGGATCACATCCCTGTAGTGCCACCGGGGGTCCTACCGTATACCGATAAACTCATCTTT.

With respect to this clone: This sequence is one base from a far larger clone and is likely a read error. This same CDR3 is encoded by further DNA sequences in the sample. The V call is TRDV1, the J call TRDJ1, with 11 bases matching TRDD3. The J gene comes from matching the DNA to germline here; TCRdb lacks it. Per the germline V gene, CDR1 is TSWWSYY and CDR2 is QGS. The CDR3 sequence is 21 residues long. CDR3 amino acids: CALERVWGIQARGAYTDKLIF. In nucleotides, the CDR3 is TGTGCCCTTGAACGAGTCTGGGGGATACAGGCCCGAGGGGCTTACACCGATAAACTCATCTTT.

Of note for this clone: The protein given by TCRdb reflects a much larger clone and differs at residue 5 from this DNA's translation, likely from a read error; the protein shown is the DNA's translation. The CDR3 region is CALGTTQFLPVLYTGGYLADKLIF. CDR3 DNA: TGTGCTCTTGGGACTACCCAATTCCTACCGGTCCTTTATACTGGGGGATACCTCGCCGATAAACTCATCTTT. The J gene is TRDJ1, the V gene TRDV1, with 12 bases matching TRDD3. The J gene comes from matching the DNA to germline here; TCRdb lacks it. This CDR3 has 24 residues. V was pared by 5 bases and J by 3 bases, with 31 bases of the junction left unmatched. The germline V gene has CDR1 TSWWSYY and CDR2 QGS.

There are many counts of this clone. V is TRDV2 and J is TRDJ2, with 8 bases matching TRDD3. The J gene is not listed in TCRdb, so it was assigned here from a DNA match to germline. V lost 3 bases and J lost 6; bases outside the gene matches: 35. This CDR3 has 24 amino acids. In germline, CDR1 is GEAIGNYY, CDR2 EKD. The CDR3 DNA is TGTGCCTGTGACCCGTTACGGGGAATCCTAGGCGGGGGATATGTAGCAGCAAGGGCAGCACAACTCTTCTTT. Amino acids: CACDPLRGILGGGYVAARAAQLFF.

This clone was seen many times. One base separates it from a far larger clone, so it is likely a read error. This same CDR3 is encoded by further DNA sequences in the sample. V is TRDV1 and J is TRDJ1; possible D gene TRDD2, 8 bases. Looked up from germline, CDR1 is TSWWSYY and CDR2 is QGS. The CDR3 length is 22 residues. This chain's CDR3 is CALGDNRSLFLRLGSYTDKLIF. As DNA, the CDR3 is TGCGCTCTTGGGGATAATCGCTCCCTCTTCCTACGACTTGGTTCCTACACCGATAAACTCATCTTT.

A few counts support this clone. A far larger clone is just one base off, so this is likely a read error. This same CDR3 is encoded by further DNA sequences in the sample. Called V gene: TRDV1; the J gene was not called; TRDD3, as called in the table, went unchecked against the DNA. This CDR3 comprises 20 residues. Germline V gives CDR1 TSWWSYY, CDR2 QGS. The CDR3 DNA reads as TGTGCTTTAGGGGGCTCGACTTTCCCCGTACTGTTGGGGGATACCGATAAGCTCATCTTT. The encoded protein is CALGGSTFPVLLGDTDKLIF.

There are a few counts of this clone. TCRdb lists the protein of a much larger clone for this DNA, which differs at residue 9, so this is likely a read error; the protein given here is translated from the DNA itself. The chain recombines TRDV2 with TRDJ1; a possible D gene is TRDD3 (5 bases). This CDR3 region has 19 residues. Trimming pared 0 bases from V and 1 base from J, leaving 23 bases between. CDR1 and CDR2 (germline): GEAIGNYY, EKD. Written as DNA, the CDR3 is TGTGCCTGTGACACCGTCAGGGGGGTTAGTCCGGATAGCACCGATAAACTCATCTTT. Translating it yields CACDTVRGVSPDSTDKLIF.

With respect to this clone: A far larger clone lies a single base away; this is likely a read error. Other nucleotide sequences in the sample specify the same CDR3. V gene TRDV2 combines with J gene TRDJ3; 10 nucleotides agree with TRDD3. No J segment appears in TCRdb, so it was assigned here by matching the sequence to germline. The CDR3 consists of 22 residues. Trimming cost V 3 bases and J 1 base; bases outside gene matches: 17. Germline V gene data show CDR1 as GEAIGNYY and CDR2 as EKD. CDR3 sequence: CACDRVLGDMGPRSWDTRQMFF. The DNA for the CDR3 is TGTGCCTGTGACCGAGTGCTGGGGGATATGGGCCCCAGGTCCTGGGACACCCGACAGATGTTTTTC.